This TCR beta chain was identified in a study of shared clonotypes between healthy human individuals. Study at large: The people who gave samples were a couple of women and three men aged 18 to 49.

Looked up from germline, CDR1 is SGHRS and CDR2 is YFSETQ. This CDR3 comprises 16 residues. V was trimmed by 2 bases and J by 0 bases, leaving 12 bases between them. Per sorted-subset replicate PCR, input was 200 to 250 ng DNA, representing some 30,000 T cell genomes. TCRdb's table, derived via immunoSEQ multiplex PCR, lists solely in-frame clones and lacks some. The data show approximately 2.1 million clones, approximately 93% seen once. J is TRBJ1-3 and V is TRBV5-1; D remains ambiguous. This receptor was taken from a man between 18 and 29 years old in good health. Some clones in this sample may be carry-over from other donors' samples. Sequenced: naive CD4+ T cells from PBMCs. Subset given: CD45RA+ positively selected. CDR3 in DNA: TGCGCCAGCAGCTTAGATTTGGTGAGCTCTGGAAACACCATATATTTT. This translates into CASSLDLVSSGNTIYF.